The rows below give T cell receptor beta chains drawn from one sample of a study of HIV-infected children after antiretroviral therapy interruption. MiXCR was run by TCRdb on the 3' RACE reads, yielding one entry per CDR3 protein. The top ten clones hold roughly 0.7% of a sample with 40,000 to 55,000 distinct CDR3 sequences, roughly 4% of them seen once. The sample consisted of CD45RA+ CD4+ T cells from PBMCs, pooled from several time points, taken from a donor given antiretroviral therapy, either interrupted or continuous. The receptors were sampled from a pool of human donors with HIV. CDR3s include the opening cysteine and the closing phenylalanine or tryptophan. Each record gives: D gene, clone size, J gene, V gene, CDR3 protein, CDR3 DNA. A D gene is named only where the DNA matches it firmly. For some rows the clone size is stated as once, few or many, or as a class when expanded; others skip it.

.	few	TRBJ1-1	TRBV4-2	CASSQDLGTKRTEAFF	TGTGCCAGCAGCCAAGATCTAGGTACAAAACGCACTGAAGCTTTCTTT
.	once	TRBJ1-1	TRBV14	CASSPAGVRTEAFF	TGTGCCAGTAGCCCCGCCGGGGTTCGGACTGAAGCTTTCTTT
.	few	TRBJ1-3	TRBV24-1	CATSDSGTFGNTIYF	TGTGCCACCAGTGATTCGGGGACATTTGGAAACACCATATATTTT
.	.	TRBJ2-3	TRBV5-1	CASSSDPPEESTDTQYF	TGCGCCAGCAGCTCAGACCCTCCAGAGGAAAGCACAGATACGCAGTATTTT
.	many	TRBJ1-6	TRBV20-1	CSARGPGLTYNSPLHF	TGCAGTGCTAGAGGTCCCGGGCTGACCTATAATTCACCCCTCCACTTT
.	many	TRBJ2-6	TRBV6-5	CASSYSGRQGANVLTF	TGTGCCAGCAGTTACTCGGGCAGGCAAGGGGCCAACGTCCTGACTTTC
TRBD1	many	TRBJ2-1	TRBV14	CASSQVFNLDREGHNEQFF	TGTGCCAGCAGCCAGGTTTTCAACCTCGACAGGGAAGGTCACAATGAGCAGTTCTTC
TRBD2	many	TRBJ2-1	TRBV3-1	CASSQDTTSAHEQFF	TGTGCCAGCAGCCAAGATACCACTAGCGCGCATGAGCAGTTCTTC
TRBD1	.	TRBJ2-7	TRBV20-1	CSALGQDSYEQYF	TGCAGTGCCCTGGGACAGGACTCCTACGAGCAGTACTTC
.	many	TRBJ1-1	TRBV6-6	CASSLGGGTEAFF	TGTGCCAGCAGTCTCGGGGGTGGAACTGAAGCTTTCTTT
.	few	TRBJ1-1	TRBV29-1	CSVEIQVNTEAFF	TGCAGCGTAGAAATACAGGTGAACACTGAAGCTTTCTTT
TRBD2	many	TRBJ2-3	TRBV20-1	CSARLAGGPDTQYF	TGCAGTGCTAGACTAGCGGGGGGGCCGGATACGCAGTATTTT
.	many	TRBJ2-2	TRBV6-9	CASSFRAGELFF	TGTGCCAGCAGTTTTCGTGCCGGGGAGCTGTTTTTT
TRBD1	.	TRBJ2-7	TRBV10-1	CASSAKGQRPYEQYF	TGCGCCAGCAGCGCTAAGGGACAGCGACCCTACGAGCAGTACTTC